The 7 T cell receptor beta chains reported below all come from one sample, sequenced in a study of blood T cells in healthy people across ages. A second PCR of about 6 to 12 cycles used a sample-barcoded 5' primer and a J-beta primer mix. MiXCR was run by TCRdb on the 5' RACE reads, yielding one entry per CDR3 protein. The sample contains roughly 680,000 distinct CDR3 sequences, around 52% of which appear only once. The sample comprised blood. The receptors originated from a woman of 80 years or more in good health.

The chain has TRBV5-1 and TRBJ1-2, with 7 bases aligning to TRBD1. This CDR3 comprises 15 residues. J lost 2 bases, V lost 0 bases, and 4 bases had no gene match. Germline assignment: CDR1 SGHRS and CDR2 YFSETQ. This CDR3 is CASSLGTGENYGYTF. CDR3 sequence (DNA): TGCGCCAGCAGCTTGGGGACAGGCGAAAACTATGGCTACACCTTC.

The genes are TRBV25-1 and TRBJ2-3; weak D call: TRBD1 (5 bases). The CDR3 is 14 amino acids. Trimming stripped 1 base from V and 7 bases from J, with 12 bases between. Germline V lookup: CDR1 MGHDK, CDR2 SYGVNS. CDR3 in amino acids: CASSELGAVNTQYF. In DNA, the CDR3 is TGTGCCAGCAGTGAATTAGGGGCAGTTAATACGCAGTATTTT.

This chain links TRBV29-1 with TRBJ2-5; weak D call: TRBD1 (6 bases). V lost 8 bases to trimming and J lost 11 bases, with 24 bases between them. This CDR3 has 13 residues. The germline gives CDR1 SQVTM, CDR2 ANQGSEA. CDR3 sequence: CSPQGQGSNEQYF. CDR3 nucleotide sequence: TGCAGCCCCCAGGGGCAGGGAAGCAATGAGCAGTACTTC.

As to this clonotype: Given a much more abundant clone one base away, this may be a read error. The V and J genes are TRBV7-9 and TRBJ2-5; 8 positions agree with TRBD1. V shed 3 bases and J 11 bases; nucleotides not matched to a gene: 11. This CDR3 region has 14 residues. CDR1 SEHNR and CDR2 FQNEAQ come from the germline V gene (reference sequence). Here the CDR3 reads CASSFDRGYNEQYF. CDR3 in DNA: TGTGCCAGCAGCTTCGACAGGGGATACAATGAGCAGTACTTC.

This clonotype was detected only a few times. The V gene is TRBV15, the J gene TRBJ1-4, with D possibly matching TRBD1 (5 bases). The V end was cut by 3 bases, the J end by 2 bases, with 10 bases between. Germline V gene sequence: CDR1 LNHNV, CDR2 YYDKDF (reference sequence). The CDR3 is 15 residues long. The CDR3 here is CATSRAPGTNEKLFF. CDR3 sequence (DNA): TGTGCCACCAGCAGGGCCCCAGGGACTAATGAAAAACTGTTTTTT.

A word on this clonotype: One junction end disagrees with the germline gene, perhaps due to a read error. The CDR3, as DNA: TGTGCCGGCAGTGATGTAAACAGCGGGGAGCTGTTTTTT. Protein sequence: CAGSDVNSGELFF. The chain couples TRBV2 to TRBJ2-2; D is unclear. CDR3 size: 13 residues. CDR1 and CDR2 from the germline V gene are SNHLY and FYNNEI.

The rearrangement uses TRBV14 and TRBJ1-2; D gene uncertain. V lost 1 base and J 4 bases, leaving 10 bases between the germline ends. This CDR3 has 14 residues. The V gene's germline CDR1 is SGHDN and CDR2 FVKESK. CDR3 sequence: CASSQVSQPYGYTF. The CDR3 DNA is TGTGCCAGCAGCCAAGTCTCCCAACCCTATGGCTACACCTTC.